The 26 T cell receptor beta chains given below trace back to one sample, sequenced in a study of blood T cell dynamics during melanoma immunotherapy. The time point: week 3, after first cycle of checkpoint inhibitor. Only in-frame clones appear in the TCRdb table, and some are missing; sequencing was by immunoSEQ multiplex PCR. In the table there are roughly 14,000 clones, roughly 87% of which are singletons. Sequenced material: blood, taken from a patient treated with checkpoint blockade. The receptors derive from a human donor with melanoma.

This chain connects TRBV6-6 to TRBJ2-4; either TRBD1 or TRBD2 may supply D (5 bases each). The germline gives CDR1 MNHNY, CDR2 SVGAGI (reference sequence). This CDR3 region has 16 residues. V was clipped by 4 bases and J by 0 bases, with 13 bases between them. CDR3 sequence (DNA): TGTGCCAGCAGTTCTGAGGGGATACTAGCCAAAAACATTCAGTACTTC. Its translation: CASSSEGILAKNIQYF.

As concerns this clone: At one end, the junction sequence differs from germline, possibly due to a read error. This CDR3 reads CATGRAEGANTEAFF. The CDR3 bases are TGTGCCACCGGCAGAGCTGAGGGGGCGAACACTGAAGCTTTCTTT. V is TRBV15 and J is TRBJ1-1, with 7 positions matching TRBD1. Germline V gives CDR1 LNHNV, CDR2 YYDKDF (reference sequence). The CDR3 spans 15 residues.

The V gene is TRBV5-1, the J gene TRBJ2-2; D is unresolved. V was trimmed by 2 bases and J by 5 bases, leaving 13 bases between them. Germline loops: CDR1 SGHRS, CDR2 YFSETQ. The CDR3 spans 15 residues. The CDR3 nucleotides read TGCGCCAGCAGCTTAGAATTGGCAGTTACCGGGGAGCTGTTTTTT. This sequence encodes CASSLELAVTGELFF.

The gene calls are TRBV19 and TRBJ2-1; D is unclear. CDR1 and CDR2 (germline): LNHDA, SQIVND (reference sequence). V dropped 5 bases and J dropped 0 bases, with 17 bases sitting between them. CDR3 size: 17 residues. CDR3 region: CASSLFQQRSSYNEQFF. The CDR3 nucleotides read TGTGCCAGTAGTCTATTCCAGCAGAGGTCCTCCTACAATGAGCAGTTCTTC.

V gene TRBV7-9 combines with J gene TRBJ2-1; D is perhaps TRBD2 (7 bases). Trimming removed 5 bases at V and 8 bases at J, with 22 bases between. In germline, CDR1 is SEHNR, CDR2 FQNEAQ (reference sequence). The CDR3 sequence is 16 residues long. This CDR3 reads CASSQGSGGSWDEQFF. The CDR3 DNA reads TGTGCCAGCAGCCAGGGGTCGGGCGGGAGTTGGGATGAGCAGTTCTTC.

The count of this clone is one. The chain has TRBV28 and TRBJ1-5, with 9 nucleotides matching TRBD1. Germline loops: CDR1 MDHEN, CDR2 SYDVKM. The CDR3 runs 14 residues. The junction had 4 bases not matched to a gene; V was cut back by 7 bases and J by 3 bases. CDR3 nucleotide sequence: TGTGCCAGCAACACAGGGGGCACCAATCAGCCCCAGCATTTT. This codes for CASNTGGTNQPQHF.

J is TRBJ1-2 and V is TRBV2; D is ambiguous. The CDR3 has 12 residues. From germline, CDR1 is SNHLY and CDR2 FYNNEI. With 6 bases removed from V and 13 bases from J, the gap between germline ends came to 18 bases. The chain's CDR3 is CASSQSGLQGTF. Here the CDR3 DNA reads TGTGCCAGCAGCCAAAGCGGCTTACAAGGCACCTTC.

The genes are TRBV28 and TRBJ2-5, with 10 bases lining up with TRBD1. This CDR3 has 17 residues. J lost 3 bases, V lost 6 bases, and 13 bases had no gene match. Germline V gene sequence: CDR1 MDHEN, CDR2 SYDVKM. The CDR3 coding sequence is TGTGCCAGCAGAGACGTGGGCGGGACAGGGGCTAAAGAGACCCAGTACTTC. Translation: CASRDVGGTGAKETQYF.

The rearrangement links TRBV15 to TRBJ2-5; 10 nucleotides match TRBD1. The assigned J gene may be wrong: the sequence end matches TRBJ2-7 better. CDR3 length equals 15 residues. The V gene's germline CDR1 is LNHNV and CDR2 YYDKDF (reference sequence). The CDR3 region has the DNA TGTGCCACCAGCAGGCCCGGGACAGGGGCGGACGAGCAGTACTTC. Translation gives CATSRPGTGADEQYF.

The chain is built from TRBV18 and TRBJ1-4; 9 bases match TRBD1. Unmatched junction bases numbered 7, after V lost 6 bases and J lost 2 bases. CDR1 is KGHSH, CDR2 LQKENI, per germline. The CDR3 length is 16 residues. The CDR3 coding sequence is TGTGCCAGCTCCTCCAGGACAGGGGAGACTAATGAAAAACTGTTTTTT. It is translated as CASSSRTGETNEKLFF.

A few counts support this clone. The V and J genes are TRBV7-9 and TRBJ1-1; D uncertain. Germline values: CDR1 SEHNR, CDR2 FQNEAQ (reference sequence). The CDR3 covers 13 residues. V was shortened by 1 base and J by 1 base, with 4 bases between the two germline ends. DNA for the CDR3: TGTGCCAGCAGCTTAGAGGGGAACACTGAAGCTTTCTTT. Encoded protein: CASSLEGNTEAFF.

The chain couples TRBV4-2 to TRBJ2-7; 10 nucleotides align to TRBD2. Germline CDR1 is LGHNA and CDR2 is YNFKEQ. J gave up 9 bases and V 0 bases, and 8 bases lay outside the gene matches. The CDR3 spans 15 residues. The CDR3, as DNA: TGTGCCAGCAGCCAAGAGGCTAGCGGGAGTTTTGCGCAGTACTTC. The encoded protein is CASSQEASGSFAQYF.

This chain connects TRBV7-9 to TRBJ2-7, with TRBD1 identical over 7 bases. Germline V gene lookup returns CDR1 SEHNR and CDR2 FQNEAQ (reference sequence). V shed 4 bases and J 3 bases; nucleotides not matched to a gene: 6. The CDR3 is 14 amino acids. In nucleotides, the CDR3 is TGTGCCAGCAGCTCCCCGGGACAGTACTACGAGCAGTACTTC. It encodes CASSSPGQYYEQYF.

V usage is TRBV7-9 and J usage is TRBJ2-7; TRBD1 aligns across 8 bases. J was trimmed by 1 base and V by 5 bases; bases with no gene match: 7. CDR3 size: 15 residues. The germline gives CDR1 SEHNR, CDR2 FQNEAQ (reference sequence). The CDR3 protein is CASSPSTGVSYEQYF. CDR3 DNA sequence: TGTGCCAGCAGCCCGTCGACAGGGGTATCCTACGAGCAGTACTTC.

The chain couples TRBV4-1 to TRBJ2-7; TRBD2 matches at 7 bases. Losses at the gene ends were 2 bases for V and 3 bases for J; bases not matched to a gene: 10. Germline lookup yields CDR1 MGHRA and CDR2 YSYEKL. The CDR3 is 16 amino acids. Here the CDR3 reads CASSQRDAGELYEQYF. DNA for the CDR3: TGCGCCAGCAGCCAAAGAGACGCGGGAGAACTCTACGAGCAGTACTTC.

The rearrangement uses TRBV19 and TRBJ1-5; D possibly corresponds to TRBD1 (6 bases). Germline V gene data show CDR1 as LNHDA and CDR2 as SQIVND (reference sequence). Between the trimmed V and J ends, which lost 4 bases and 4 bases, there was a span of 14 bases. CDR3 length: 15 amino acids. DNA for the CDR3: TGTGCCAGTAGTACAGGACAGCATTCTAATCAGCCCCAGCATTTT. Translation gives CASSTGQHSNQPQHF. Full variable domain (missing parts from reference TRBV19 and TRBJ1-5): DGGITQSPKYLFRKEGQNVTLSCEQNLNHDAMYWYRQDPGQGLRLIYYSQIVNDFQKGDIAEGYSVSREKKESFPLTVTSAQKNPTAFYLCASSTGQHSNQPQHFGDGTRLSIL.

This clone has only a few counts. The rearrangement joins TRBV19 to TRBJ1-5; D is uncertain. From germline, CDR1 is LNHDA and CDR2 SQIVND (reference sequence). Between the trimmed V and J ends, which lost 6 bases and 5 bases, there was a span of 8 bases. This CDR3 region has 12 residues. The CDR3 is CASRGNYQPQHF. Written as DNA, the CDR3 is TGTGCCAGTAGGGGGAACTATCAGCCCCAGCATTTT. The whole variable domain, remainder taken from reference TRBV19 and TRBJ1-5, is DGGITQSPKYLFRKEGQNVTLSCEQNLNHDAMYWYRQDPGQGLRLIYYSQIVNDFQKGDIAEGYSVSREKKESFPLTVTSAQKNPTAFYLCASRGNYQPQHFGDGTRLSIL.

The genes are TRBV11-2 and TRBJ2-7; 16 bases map to TRBD2. The CDR3 spans 16 residues. Germline CDR1 reads SGHAT; CDR2 reads FQNNGV. The trim removed 3 bases at V and 8 bases at J, leaving 7 bases unmatched. CDR3 DNA sequence: TGTGCCAGCAGCTTGGATGGGACTAGCGGGAGGGCCAAGCAGTACTTC. This codes for CASSLDGTSGRAKQYF.

The chain is built from TRBV19 and TRBJ2-2; TRBD2 might be the D (6 bases). The CDR3 covers 14 residues. V was trimmed by 5 bases and J by 6 bases, leaving 13 bases between them. The germline gives CDR1 LNHDA, CDR2 SQIVND (reference sequence). Here the CDR3 reads CASSAGFRAGELFF. CDR3 DNA sequence: TGTGCCAGTAGTGCGGGGTTCAGAGCCGGGGAGCTGTTTTTT.

CDR3 nucleotides: TGTGCCTGGAGTCCCGACAGATATACGCAGTATTTT. Translated, it gives CAWSPDRYTQYF. This sequence joins TRBV30 and TRBJ2-3, with a weak D call TRBD1 (5 bases). Trimming removed 2 bases from V and 7 bases from J, with 10 bases in between. The CDR3 contains 12 residues. Germline V CDR1 and CDR2: GTSNPN, SVGIG (reference sequence).

CDR3 protein: CASSWAGRGETQYF. CDR3 coding DNA: TGCGCCAGCAGCTGGGCCGGCAGGGGAGAGACCCAGTACTTC. The chain couples TRBV5-1 to TRBJ2-5; TRBD1 is a possible D gene (6 bases). Germline CDR1 SGHRS, CDR2 YFSETQ. The V end was cut by 3 bases, the J end by 4 bases, with 13 bases between. CDR3 length: 14 residues.

This chain uses TRBV14 with TRBJ2-7; maybe TRBD1 (6 bases). CDR3 length: 16 residues. Germline lookup yields CDR1 SGHDN and CDR2 FVKESK. With 1 base removed from V and 1 base from J, the gap between germline ends came to 14 bases. The CDR3 region has the DNA TGTGCCAGCAGCCAAGGGTTTTGGACAGCATCCTACGAGCAGTACTTC. Translating it yields CASSQGFWTASYEQYF.

CDR3 residues: CASSYGGRRGYEQFF. In DNA, the CDR3 is TGTGCCAGCAGTTATGGGGGCCGGCGTGGGTATGAGCAGTTCTTC. The chain has TRBV6-5 and TRBJ2-1, with D perhaps matching TRBD1 (6 bases). Per the germline V gene, CDR1 is MNHEY and CDR2 is SVGAGI. V dropped 3 bases and J dropped 8 bases, with 17 bases sitting between them. This CDR3 contains 15 residues.

The CDR3 sequence is CASSLGLNNEQFF. CDR3 nucleotides: TGTGCCAGCAGCTTAGGACTAAACAATGAGCAGTTCTTC. This chain joins TRBV7-2 and TRBJ2-1; possibly TRBD2 for D (5 bases). CDR1 and CDR2 (germline): SGHTA, FQGNSA. Trimming took 1 base from V and 5 from J, leaving 6 bases between them. There are 13 residues in the CDR3.

This chain links TRBV5-4 with TRBJ2-7; 12 bases are a match to TRBD2. The V segment lost 3 bases and the J segment 5 bases; nucleotides outside the gene matches: 9. CDR3 length: 16 residues. Germline V gives CDR1 SGHNT, CDR2 YYREEE (reference sequence). CDR3 nucleotides: TGTGCCAGCAGCTCAAAGACTAGCGGGAGCATCAACGAGCAGTACTTC. Its translation is CASSSKTSGSINEQYF.

The chain is built from TRBV4-3 and TRBJ1-3; TRBD1 is a possible D gene (5 bases). Germline values: CDR1 LGHNA, CDR2 YSLEER. The CDR3 is 17 amino acids. V lost 2 bases to trimming and J lost 0 bases, with 14 bases between them. CDR3: CASSQTPSGGSGNTIYF. The CDR3 DNA reads TGCGCCAGCAGCCAAACCCCCTCGGGGGGCTCTGGAAACACCATATATTTT.